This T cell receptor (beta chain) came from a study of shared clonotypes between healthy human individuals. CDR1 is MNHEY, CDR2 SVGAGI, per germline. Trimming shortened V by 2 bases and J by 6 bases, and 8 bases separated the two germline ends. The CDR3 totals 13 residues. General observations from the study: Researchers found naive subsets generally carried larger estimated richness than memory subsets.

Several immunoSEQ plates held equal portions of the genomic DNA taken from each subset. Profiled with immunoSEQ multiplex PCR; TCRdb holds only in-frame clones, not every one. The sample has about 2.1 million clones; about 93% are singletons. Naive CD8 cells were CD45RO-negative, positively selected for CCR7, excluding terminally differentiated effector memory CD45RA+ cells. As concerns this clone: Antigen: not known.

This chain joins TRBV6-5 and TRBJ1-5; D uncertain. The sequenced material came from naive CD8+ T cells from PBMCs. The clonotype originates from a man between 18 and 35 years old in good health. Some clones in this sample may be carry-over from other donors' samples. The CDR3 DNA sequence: TGTGCCAGCAGTTACGGGCAGCGTCAGCCCCAGCATTTT. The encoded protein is CASSYGQRQPQHF.